The entry below gives a single TCR beta chain sequence along with its context. Division of CD4+ cells produced a CD45RA+ naive subset and a CD45RA-negative memory subset. The CDR3 runs 13 residues. V lost 10 bases, J lost 7 bases, and 19 bases lay in between. The germline V gene encodes CDR1 MDHEN and CDR2 SYDVKM. Method: immunoSEQ multiplex PCR; TCRdb's copy keeps in-frame clones and lacks some. Counted here are more than 1 million clones, around 82% occurring once; the ten biggest clones make up 0.52%. This specimen belongs to a study of shared clonotypes between healthy human individuals. The sequence was collected from a man aged 18 to 35 in good health. Some clones in this sample may be carry-over from other donors' samples. The sample was memory CD4+ T cells from PBMCs. Subset in this sample: CD45RA-negative fraction. The V gene is TRBV28, the J gene TRBJ1-2; tentative D call: TRBD1 (5 bases). The CDR3 is CATYSFRDGGYTF. In DNA form, the CDR3 reads TGTGCCACCTATTCCTTCAGGGATGGTGGCTACACCTTC.